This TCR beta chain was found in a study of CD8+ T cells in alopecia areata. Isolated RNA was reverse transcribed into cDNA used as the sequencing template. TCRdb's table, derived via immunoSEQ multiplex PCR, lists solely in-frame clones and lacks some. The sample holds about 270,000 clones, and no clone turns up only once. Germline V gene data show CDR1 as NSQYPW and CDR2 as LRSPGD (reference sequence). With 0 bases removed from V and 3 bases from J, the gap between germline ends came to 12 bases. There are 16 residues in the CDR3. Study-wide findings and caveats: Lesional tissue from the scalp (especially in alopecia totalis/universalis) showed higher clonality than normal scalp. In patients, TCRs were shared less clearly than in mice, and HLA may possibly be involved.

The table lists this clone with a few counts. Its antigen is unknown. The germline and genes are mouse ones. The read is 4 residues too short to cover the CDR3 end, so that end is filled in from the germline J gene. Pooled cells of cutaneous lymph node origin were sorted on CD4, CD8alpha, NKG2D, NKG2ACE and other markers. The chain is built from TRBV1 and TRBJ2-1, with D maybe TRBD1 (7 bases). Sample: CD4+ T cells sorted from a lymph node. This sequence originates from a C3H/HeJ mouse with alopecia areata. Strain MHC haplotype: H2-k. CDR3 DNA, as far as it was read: TGCACCTGCAGTGCAGATCAAGGGGGCGCCTATGCT. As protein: CTCSADQGGAYA. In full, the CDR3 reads CTCSADQGGAYAEQFF.